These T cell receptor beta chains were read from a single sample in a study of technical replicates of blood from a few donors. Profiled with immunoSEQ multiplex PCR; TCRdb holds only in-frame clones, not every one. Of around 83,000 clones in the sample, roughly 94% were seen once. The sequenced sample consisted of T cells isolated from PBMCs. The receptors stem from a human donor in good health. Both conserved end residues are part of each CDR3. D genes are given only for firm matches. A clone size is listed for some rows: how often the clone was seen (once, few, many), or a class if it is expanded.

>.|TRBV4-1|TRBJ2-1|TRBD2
CASSPDGGGRSSYNEQFF
TGCGCCAGCAGCCCTGACGGGGGAGGGAGAAGCTCCTACAATGAGCAGTTCTTC
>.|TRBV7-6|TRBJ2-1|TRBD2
CASSSPGLAGGNEQFF
TGTGCCAGCAGCTCCCCGGGACTAGCGGGAGGGAATGAGCAGTTCTTC
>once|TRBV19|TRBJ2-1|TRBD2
CASSMMGLETYNEQFF
TGTGCCAGTAGTATGATGGGACTAGAGACCTACAATGAGCAGTTCTTC
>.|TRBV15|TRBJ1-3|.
CATSPPEQGLGNTIYF
TGTGCCACCAGCCCTCCCGAGCAGGGCTTGGGAAACACCATATATTTT
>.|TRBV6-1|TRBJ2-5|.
CASSEERVRETQYF
TGTGCCAGCAGTGAAGAGAGGGTCAGGGAGACCCAGTACTTC
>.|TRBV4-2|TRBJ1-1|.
CASSQDQQNTEAFF
TGTGCCAGCAGCCAAGATCAACAGAACACTGAAGCTTTCTTT
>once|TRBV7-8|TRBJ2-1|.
CASSSGLNSYNEQFF
TGTGCCAGCAGCTCCGGACTAAACTCCTACAATGAGCAGTTCTTC
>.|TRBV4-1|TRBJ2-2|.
CASSSRQRSNTGELFF
TGCGCCAGCAGCTCCCGACAGCGCTCGAACACCGGGGAGCTGTTTTTT
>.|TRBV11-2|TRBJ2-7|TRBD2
CASSLAGTSGATRQYF
TGTGCCAGCAGCTTAGCCGGGACTAGCGGCGCTACGAGGCAGTACTTC
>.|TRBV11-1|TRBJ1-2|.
CASSQSGYGYTF
TGTGCCAGCAGTCAGTCAGGCTATGGCTACACCTTC
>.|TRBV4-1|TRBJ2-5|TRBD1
CASSQDSSRGFRETQYF
TGCGCCAGCAGCCAAGATTCGAGCAGGGGGTTTAGGGAGACCCAGTACTTC
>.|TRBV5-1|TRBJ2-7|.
CASSGRDKTYEQYF
TGCGCCAGCAGCGGCCGGGACAAGACCTACGAGCAGTACTTC
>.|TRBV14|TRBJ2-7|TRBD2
CASSQFTSGYEQYF
TGTGCCAGCAGCCAATTTACTAGCGGCTACGAGCAGTACTTC
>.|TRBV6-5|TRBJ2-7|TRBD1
CASRGTGTRDEQYF
TGTGCCAGCAGGGGGACAGGTACACGGGACGAGCAGTACTTC
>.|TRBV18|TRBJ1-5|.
CASSLGGSNQPQHF
TGTGCCAGCTCATTAGGGGGTAGCAATCAGCCCCAGCATTTT
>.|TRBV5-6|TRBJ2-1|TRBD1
CASSFRDRAMYEQFF
TGTGCCAGCAGCTTCCGGGACAGGGCTATGTATGAGCAGTTCTTC
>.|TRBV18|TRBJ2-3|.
CASSPLAPTIRDTQYF
TGTGCCAGCTCACCACTAGCACCCACGATCAGAGATACGCAGTATTTT
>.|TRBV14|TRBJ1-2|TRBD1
CASSQSTGAGYGYTF
TGTGCCAGCAGCCAATCGACAGGGGCCGGCTATGGCTACACCTTC
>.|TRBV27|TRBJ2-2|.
CASSLGRNTGELFF
TGTGCCAGCAGTTTAGGCCGGAACACCGGGGAGCTGTTTTTT
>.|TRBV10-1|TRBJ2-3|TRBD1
CASSPTGWADTQYF
TGCGCCAGCAGCCCGACAGGGTGGGCAGATACGCAGTATTTT
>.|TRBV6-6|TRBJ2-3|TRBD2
CASSSVAGGGPDTQYF
TGTGCCAGCAGTTCAGTCGCGGGAGGGGGGCCAGATACGCAGTATTTT
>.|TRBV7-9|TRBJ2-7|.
CASSLIRGAEQYF
TGTGCCAGCAGCTTAATCCGAGGAGCCGAGCAGTACTTC
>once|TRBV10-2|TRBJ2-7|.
CASLNEVYEQYF
TGCGCCAGCCTTAATGAGGTCTACGAGCAGTACTTC
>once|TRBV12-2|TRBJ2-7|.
CASRLVPGLAGEAFGEQYF
TGTGCAAGTCGCTTAGTCCCGGGACTAGCGGGGGAGGCTTTCGGTGAGCAGTACTTC
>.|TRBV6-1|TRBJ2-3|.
CASSEARGGSDTQYF
TGTGCCAGCAGTGAAGCGCGAGGAGGATCAGATACGCAGTATTTT
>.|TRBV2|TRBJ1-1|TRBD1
CASTVVGTGGHRVLGAFF
TGTGCCAGCACGGTTGTAGGGACAGGGGGCCACAGAGTACTCGGAGCTTTCTTT
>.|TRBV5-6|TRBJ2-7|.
CASSVGGDWEQYF
TGTGCCAGCAGCGTCGGAGGGGACTGGGAGCAGTACTTC
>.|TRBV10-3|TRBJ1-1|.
CAISEWQGVMNTEAFF
TGTGCCATCAGTGAATGGCAGGGTGTTATGAACACTGAAGCTTTCTTT
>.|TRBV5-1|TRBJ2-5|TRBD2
CASRQLAEARETQYF
TGCGCCAGCAGGCAACTAGCGGAAGCCCGGGAGACCCAGTACTTC
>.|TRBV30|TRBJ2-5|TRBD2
CAWSKWRGAETQYF
TGTGCCTGGAGTAAGTGGCGGGGGGCCGAGACCCAGTACTTC
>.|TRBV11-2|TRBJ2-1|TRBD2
CASSLAGGSYNEQFF
TGTGCCAGCAGCTTAGCGGGGGGGTCCTACAATGAGCAGTTCTTC
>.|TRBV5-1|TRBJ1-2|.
CASSVGARNYGYTF
TGCGCCAGCAGCGTGGGGGCGCGTAACTATGGCTACACCTTC
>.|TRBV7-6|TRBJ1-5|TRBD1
CASSLGTGGSNYNQPQHF
TGTGCCAGCAGCTTGGGGACAGGGGGCAGTAACTATAATCAGCCCCAGCATTTT
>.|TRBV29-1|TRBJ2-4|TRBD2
CSVEVLAPGTSGRDF
TGCAGCGTTGAGGTTTTAGCTCCTGGGACTAGCGGGAGGGACTTC
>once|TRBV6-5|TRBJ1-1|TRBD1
CASSPLGQGAGAFF
TGTGCCAGCAGCCCACTGGGACAGGGGGCCGGGGCTTTCTTT
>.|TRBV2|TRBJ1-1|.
CASSERETLNTEAFF
TGTGCCAGCAGTGAACGGGAGACTTTGAACACTGAAGCTTTCTTT
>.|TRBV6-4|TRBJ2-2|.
CASSQTGTGELFF
TGTGCCAGCAGTCAAACAGGGACCGGGGAGCTGTTTTTT